These 21 T cell receptor beta chains were all obtained from the same sample, sequenced in a study of blood T cell repertoires in COVID-19. Using immunoSEQ multiplex PCR, the repertoire was profiled, and TCRdb retains in-frame clones only, with some absent. Of roughly 130,000 clones listed, about three quarters are singletons. Material for sequencing was peripheral blood. Every receptor here comes from a man older than 75 with acute or convalescent COVID-19.

The rearrangement links TRBV24-1 to TRBJ2-5; 9 bases map to TRBD2. CDR1 and CDR2 from the germline V gene are KGHDR and SFDVKD. V trimming: 2 bases; J trimming: 3 bases; junction bases outside the gene matches: 6. The CDR3 spans 16 residues. CDR3 in DNA: TGTGCCACCAGTGATTCTAGCGGGGCGACCGAAGAGACCCAGTACTTC. Its protein is CATSDSSGATEETQYF.

The chain joins TRBV7-2 to TRBJ1-4; D call uncertain. The CDR3 spans 13 residues. Trimming took 3 bases from V and 8 from J, leaving 10 bases between them. Germline assignment: CDR1 SGHTA and CDR2 FQGNSA. CDR3 DNA sequence: TGTGCCAGCAGCTTGACGCAGGTGGAAAAACTGTTTTTT. This gives the protein CASSLTQVEKLFF.

This chain connects TRBV9 to TRBJ1-1, with D perhaps TRBD1 (6 bases). Germline lookup yields CDR1 SGDLS and CDR2 YYNGEE. V was clipped by 3 bases and J by 2 bases, with 11 bases between them. There are 14 residues in the CDR3. This CDR3 reads CASSATGQNTEAFF. In DNA form, the CDR3 reads TGTGCCAGCAGCGCCACAGGGCAAAACACTGAAGCTTTCTTT.

The chain joins TRBV7-2 to TRBJ1-6, with D maybe TRBD1 (6 bases). The CDR3 consists of 13 residues. Germline assignment: CDR1 SGHTA and CDR2 FQGNSA. Trimming pared 4 bases from V and 12 bases from J, leaving 13 bases between. In DNA form, the CDR3 reads TGTGCCAGCAGCTCCGACAGGTCCGGACCCCTCCACTTT. This encodes CASSSDRSGPLHF.

The chain combines TRBV13 with TRBJ1-5; possibly TRBD1 for D (5 bases). The CDR3 is 17 amino acids. Trimming removed 5 bases from V and 0 bases from J, with 17 bases in between. Germline values: CDR1 PRHDT, CDR2 FYEKMQ (reference sequence). CDR3 sequence: CASSPSGGRDSNQPQHF. The CDR3 DNA sequence: TGTGCCAGCAGCCCGAGCGGGGGGAGGGATAGCAATCAGCCCCAGCATTTT.

The chain joins TRBV3-1 (or the pseudogene TRBV3-2) to TRBJ2-7, with a tentative D call TRBD2 (5 bases). Germline V gives CDR1 LGHDT, CDR2 YNNKEL (reference sequence). The CDR3 contains 14 residues. The V end lost 3 bases, the J end lost 5 bases, and 14 bases lay between the germline ends. In DNA form, the CDR3 reads TGTGCCAGCAGCCATGCCCGACTATCCGACGAGCAGTACTTC. This sequence encodes CASSHARLSDEQYF.

This clone was counted once. The rearrangement joins TRBV7-2 to TRBJ1-6; no clear D gene. Deletions cut 5 bases from V and 7 bases from J, with 9 bases between. The CDR3 contains 13 residues. From germline, CDR1 is SGHTA and CDR2 FQGNSA. In nucleotides, the CDR3 is TGTGCCAGCAGCCCCAGGCAGAATTCACCCCTCCACTTT. This gives the protein CASSPRQNSPLHF. Complete variable domain (other parts from reference TRBV7-2 and TRBJ1-6): GAGVSQSPSNKVTEKGKDVELRCDPISGHTALYWYRQSLGQGLEFLIYFQGNSAPDKSGLPSDRFSAERTGGSVSTLTIQRTQQEDSAVYLCASSPRQNSPLHFGNGTRLTVT.

The J gene is TRBJ1-2, the V gene TRBV28; the match to TRBD1 covers 9 bases. The CDR3 spans 14 residues. From germline, CDR1 is MDHEN and CDR2 SYDVKM. Germline trimming cut 7 bases from V and 4 bases from J; bases unmatched to any gene: 7. Here the CDR3 DNA reads TGTGCCAGCATAGGGACAGGGAGGGTCTATGGCTACACCTTC. It translates to CASIGTGRVYGYTF.

This sequence joins TRBV6-1 and TRBJ1-5; 8 positions match TRBD1. This CDR3 has 15 amino acids. Germline CDR1 reads MNHNS; CDR2 reads SASEGT. The V segment lost 3 bases and the J segment 7 bases; nucleotides outside the gene matches: 8. Here the CDR3 reads CASSDGRGPTQPQHF. The CDR3 DNA reads TGTGCCAGCAGTGACGGCAGGGGGCCAACCCAGCCCCAGCATTTT.

The rearrangement joins TRBV7-2 to TRBJ1-2, with D possibly TRBD1 on 5 matching bases. This CDR3 contains 15 residues. Germline assignment: CDR1 SGHTA and CDR2 FQGNSA. The V and J ends lost 3 bases and 6 bases respectively, with 17 bases between them. DNA of the CDR3: TGTGCCAGCAGCTTCGCGCTACTGGGGGGGGATGGCTACACCTTC. It yields the protein CASSFALLGGDGYTF.

The rearrangement joins TRBV6-5 to TRBJ1-1; no reliable D call. V was cut by 5 bases and J by 3 bases, with 13 bases left in between. This CDR3 is built from 14 residues. Germline CDR1 and CDR2: MNHEY and SVGAGI. CDR3: CASSLGGDYTEAFF. The CDR3 coding sequence is TGTGCCAGCAGTCTGGGAGGAGATTACACTGAAGCTTTCTTT.

J is TRBJ2-3 and V is TRBV7-3, with D unclear. V was clipped by 2 bases and J by 4 bases, with 4 bases between them. The CDR3 covers 12 residues. Germline V gives CDR1 SGHTA, CDR2 FQGTGA. CDR3 bases: TGTGCCAGCAGCTTACGGGCAGATACGCAGTATTTT. This translates into CASSLRADTQYF.

V gene TRBV28 combines with J gene TRBJ1-1, with D tentatively TRBD1 (5 bases). Germline V gene lookup returns CDR1 MDHEN and CDR2 SYDVKM. The CDR3 sequence is 15 residues long. Trimming removed 6 bases at V and 7 bases at J, with 21 bases between. CDR3 in DNA: TGTGCCAGCAGCGGCTCGGGGAGGGGCACTTATGAAGCTTTCTTT. Amino acid sequence: CASSGSGRGTYEAFF.

The chain couples TRBV27 to TRBJ1-4; D may be TRBD1 (6 bases). The CDR3 spans 19 residues. CDR1 is MNHEY and CDR2 is SMNVEV in the germline V gene (reference sequence). Trimming pared 7 bases from V and 0 bases from J, leaving 24 bases between. The CDR3 sequence is CASTPSGVGIITTNEKLFF. As DNA, the CDR3 is TGTGCCAGCACTCCCTCAGGGGTGGGGATAATAACAACTAATGAAAAACTGTTTTTT. The whole variable domain, filled in from reference TRBV27 and TRBJ1-4, reads EAQVTQNPRYLITVTGKKLTVTCSQNMNHEYMSWYRQDPGLGLRQIYYSMNVEVTDKGDVPEGYKVSRKEKRNFPLILESPSPNQTSLYFCASTPSGVGIITTNEKLFFGSGTQLSVL.

This chain joins TRBV6-2 or TRBV6-3 and TRBJ1-2; 8 bases match TRBD1. Germline values: CDR1 MNHEY, CDR2 SVGEGT. The J segment lost 0 bases and the V segment lost 0 bases, leaving 6 bases of the junction unmatched. This CDR3 is built from 17 residues. For the CDR3, the DNA is TGTGCCAGCAGTTACTCGACAGGGGCACCAACTAACTATGGCTACACCTTC. This translates into CASSYSTGAPTNYGYTF.

The chain has TRBV4-2 and TRBJ2-3, with 8 bases lining up with TRBD1. Unmatched junction bases numbered 9, after V lost 1 base and J lost 0 bases. Germline V gene sequence: CDR1 LGHNA, CDR2 YNFKEQ. The CDR3 loop spans 18 amino acids. CDR3 amino acids: CASSQGMEGTGSTDTQYF. Here the CDR3 DNA reads TGTGCCAGCAGCCAAGGGATGGAGGGGACAGGTAGCACAGATACGCAGTATTTT.

The chain couples TRBV29-1 to TRBJ2-1, with D unclear. V was clipped by 4 bases and J by 6 bases, with 19 bases between them. The V gene's germline CDR1 is SQVTM and CDR2 ANQGSEA. The CDR3 has 15 amino acids. The CDR3 nucleotides read TGCAGCGTTGGACTGACGGTGGCGTACATCAATGAGCAGTTCTTC. It specifies CSVGLTVAYINEQFF.

A single count supports this clone. The CDR3 is CASSQETSANTGELFF. DNA for the CDR3: TGCGCCAGCAGCCAAGAAACTAGCGCGAACACCGGGGAGCTGTTTTTT. The chain couples TRBV4-3 to TRBJ2-2; 7 bases are shared with TRBD2. Trimming cost V 0 bases and J 0 bases; bases outside gene matches: 1. The CDR3 is made up of 16 amino acids. The germline gives CDR1 LGHNA, CDR2 YSLEER.

This chain uses TRBV19 with TRBJ2-5, with TRBD1 matching 7 bases. V lost 5 bases, J lost 3 bases, and 12 bases stayed unmatched. The germline CDR1 and CDR2 sequences are LNHDA and SQIVND (reference sequence). The CDR3 sequence is 16 residues long. CDR3 sequence: CASSYTTGNSKETQYF. In DNA, the CDR3 is TGTGCCAGTAGTTACACGACAGGGAATAGTAAAGAGACCCAGTACTTC.

The rearrangement joins TRBV27 to TRBJ2-3; 8 nucleotides agree with TRBD2. The CDR3 is 18 residues long. The J segment lost 0 bases and the V segment lost 6 bases, leaving 14 bases of the junction unmatched. Per the germline V gene, CDR1 is MNHEY and CDR2 is SMNVEV (reference sequence). In DNA form, the CDR3 reads TGTGCCAGCAGACTCCGGGAGCGGGGGCCCCCTAGCACAGATACGCAGTATTTT. Amino acids: CASRLRERGPPSTDTQYF.

The chain links TRBV10-3 to TRBJ1-2; 7 bases line up with TRBD1. With 6 bases clipped from V and 8 bases from J, the junction kept 6 bases outside the gene matches. This CDR3 has 12 residues. Germline V gene data show CDR1 as ENHRY and CDR2 as SYGVKD. The CDR3 spells CAISLDRAGYTF. In nucleotides, the CDR3 is TGTGCCATCAGCTTAGACAGGGCCGGCTACACCTTC.